This TCR beta chain was captured in a study of cytomegalovirus exposure and HLA in healthy donors. Germline CDR1 and CDR2: MDHEN and SYDVKM. Trimming removed 2 bases from V and 4 bases from J, with 9 bases in between. This CDR3 has 13 residues. Primers for the PCR totalled 60 Vbeta and 13 Jbeta. Only in-frame clones appear in the TCRdb table, and some are missing; sequencing was by immunoSEQ multiplex PCR. The sample contains 65,000 or so clones, 78% of which appear only once. The sequence derives from a girl aged 10 to 17 in good health and CMV-seropositive. Source material: PBMCs. The chain has TRBV28 and TRBJ2-7; D gene ambiguous. The CDR3 DNA reads TGTGCCAGCAGTTTAATACTACTGTACGAGCAGTACTTC. Its translation: CASSLILLYEQYF.